A single sample is the source of the 27 T cell receptor beta chains below, sequenced in a study of OX40 agonist ivuxolimab in advanced cancers. Profiling relied on immunoSEQ multiplex PCR, and the TCRdb table lists in-frame clones only, not all of them. The sample records 90,000 to 100,000 clones, less than 90% being singletons. The sample was CD4+ or CD8+ T cells sorted from blood, taken in a trial of the OX40 agonist ivuxolimab. These TCRs come from an adult with an advanced solid tumor such as melanoma, head and neck, liver or kidney cancer.

The chain links TRBV2 to TRBJ2-1; the match to TRBD2 covers 12 bases. The CDR3 covers 16 residues. Germline V gene sequence: CDR1 SNHLY, CDR2 FYNNEI. J was trimmed by 9 bases and V by 6 bases; bases with no gene match: 12. The CDR3 sequence is CASRGLAGLPGSEQFF. The CDR3 nucleotides read TGTGCCAGCAGAGGACTAGCGGGGCTTCCCGGTAGTGAGCAGTTCTTC.

V usage is TRBV25-1 and J usage is TRBJ1-2, with 8 bases that match TRBD1. The junction had 10 bases not matched to a gene; V was cut back by 3 bases and J by 7 bases. This CDR3 is 15 amino acids long. The germline gives CDR1 MGHDK, CDR2 SYGVNS. The CDR3 is CASSENWTGLRGYTF. In nucleotides, the CDR3 is TGTGCCAGCAGTGAGAATTGGACAGGGTTGCGTGGCTACACCTTC.

The chain is built from TRBV6-5 and TRBJ1-4; 9 bases agree with TRBD1. The ends lost 8 bases at V and 7 bases at J; junction bases unmatched: 8. The CDR3 contains 14 residues. Germline V gives CDR1 MNHEY, CDR2 SVGAGI. CDR3 nucleotide sequence: TGTGCCAGCGGGCACCGGGACAGGGTTGAAAAACTGTTTTTT. Protein product: CASGHRDRVEKLFF.

The chain combines TRBV7-9 with TRBJ1-2; D call uncertain. Germline lookup yields CDR1 SEHNR and CDR2 FQNEAQ (reference sequence). The CDR3 sequence is 12 residues long. The V end lost 4 bases, the J end lost 2 bases, and 5 bases lay between the germline ends. CDR3 sequence reads: CASSSENYGYTF. CDR3 nucleotides: TGTGCCAGCAGCTCAGAAAACTATGGCTACACCTTC.

CDR3 nucleotides: TGTGCCAGCAGCCTCGGACAGGGAAAGCAGCCCCAGCATTTT. Its translation: CASSLGQGKQPQHF. The rearrangement links TRBV6-6 to TRBJ1-5; the match to TRBD1 covers 8 bases. This CDR3 region has 14 residues. Germline V CDR1 and CDR2: MNHNY, SVGAGI (reference sequence). V lost 6 bases and J lost 7; bases outside the gene matches: 8.

The rearrangement uses TRBV27 and TRBJ1-1; D unresolved. The germline V gene has CDR1 MNHEY and CDR2 SMNVEV (reference sequence). The V and J ends lost 3 bases and 0 bases respectively, with 5 bases between them. The length of the CDR3 is 13 residues. The CDR3 is CASSFGLNTEAFF. CDR3 in DNA: TGTGCCAGCAGTTTCGGGTTGAACACTGAAGCTTTCTTT.

The V gene is TRBV5-1, the J gene TRBJ2-3; 13 nucleotides match TRBD2. Germline loops: CDR1 SGHRS, CDR2 YFSETQ. The CDR3 has 17 residues. V trimming: 5 bases; J trimming: 2 bases; junction bases outside the gene matches: 8. Here the CDR3 reads CASRDSGLAGDTDTQYF. Here the CDR3 DNA reads TGCGCCAGCAGGGACTCAGGACTAGCGGGAGACACAGATACGCAGTATTTT.

This rearrangement joins TRBV28 to TRBJ1-2, with D unclear. This CDR3 comprises 11 residues. V was shortened by 5 bases and J by 7 bases, with 8 bases between the two germline ends. Germline CDR1 is MDHEN and CDR2 is SYDVKM. The CDR3 DNA sequence: TGTGCCAGCAGTCCAGGCGGTGGCTACACCTTC. It is translated as CASSPGGGYTF.

This chain connects TRBV5-4 to TRBJ2-7; D is perhaps TRBD1 (5 bases). Trimming took 2 bases from V and 2 from J, leaving 11 bases between them. CDR1 SGHNT and CDR2 YYREEE come from the germline V gene (reference sequence). This CDR3 has 14 residues. Here the CDR3 DNA reads TGTGCCAGCAGCTTATGGGGCCTGACCTACGAGCAGTACTTC. It specifies CASSLWGLTYEQYF.

As regards this clone: The sample holds other DNA sequences that translate to the same CDR3. The chain uses TRBV7-2 and TRBJ1-5; TRBD1 might be the D (6 bases). Between the trimmed V and J ends, which lost 5 bases and 4 bases, there was a span of 9 bases. Germline V gene data show CDR1 as SGHTA and CDR2 as FQGNSA. The CDR3 has 13 residues. This chain's CDR3 is CASSPQGNQPQHF. The CDR3 coding sequence is TGTGCCAGCAGCCCTCAGGGGAATCAGCCCCAGCATTTT.

This chain links TRBV2 with TRBJ1-4; 7 bases align to TRBD1. Germline V gives CDR1 SNHLY, CDR2 FYNNEI. This CDR3 has 12 residues. In DNA form, the CDR3 reads TGTGCAAACAGGGGATCTAATGAAAAACTGTTTTTT. Its translation: CANRGSNEKLFF.

The rearrangement uses TRBV18 and TRBJ1-5; D gene ambiguous. The germline V gene encodes CDR1 KGHSH and CDR2 LQKENI. V was shortened by 6 bases and J by 7 bases, with 13 bases between the two germline ends. The CDR3 totals 13 residues. This chain's CDR3 is CASSEGPQQPQHF. The CDR3, as DNA: TGTGCCAGCTCGGAAGGGCCTCAACAGCCCCAGCATTTT.

The chain is built from TRBV7-2 and TRBJ2-3; D is possibly TRBD2 (5 bases). CDR1 SGHTA and CDR2 FQGNSA come from the germline V gene. Trimming took off 2 bases at V and 6 bases at J, with 9 bases between the two ends. There are 13 residues in the CDR3. The CDR3: CASSLPWRDTQYF. In DNA, the CDR3 is TGTGCCAGCAGCTTACCGTGGAGGGATACGCAGTATTTT.

The chain combines TRBV4-2 with TRBJ2-1; possible D gene TRBD1, 6 bases. The CDR3 covers 16 residues. The V gene's germline CDR1 is LGHNA and CDR2 YNFKEQ. V lost 4 bases and J 0 bases, leaving 13 bases between the germline ends. The CDR3 spells CASSPQGTSSYNEQFF. The CDR3 nucleotides read TGTGCCAGCAGCCCCCAGGGGACCAGCTCCTACAATGAGCAGTTCTTC.

The chain links TRBV9 to TRBJ1-2, with a tentative D call TRBD1 (5 bases). CDR1 and CDR2 from the germline V gene are SGDLS and YYNGEE. V gave up 0 bases and J gave up 3 bases, with 12 bases separating them. The CDR3 has 15 amino acids. In DNA form, the CDR3 reads TGTGCCAGCAGCGTAGAAGGCAGGGCTTACTATGGCTACACCTTC. Its protein product is CASSVEGRAYYGYTF. The entire variable domain, with the rest obtained from reference TRBV9 and TRBJ1-2, is as follows: DSGVTQTPKHLITATGQRVTLRCSPRSGDLSVYWYQQSLDQGLQFLIQYYNGEERAKGNILERFSAQQFPDLHSELNLSSLELGDSALYFCASSVEGRAYYGYTFGSGTRLTVV.

This sequence joins TRBV5-1 and TRBJ2-2; D ambiguous. The germline gives CDR1 SGHRS, CDR2 YFSETQ. Deletions cut 0 bases from V and 0 bases from J, with 6 bases between. The CDR3 runs to 15 residues. CDR3 DNA sequence: TGCGCCAGCAGCTTGGAAGGAGCGAACACCGGGGAGCTGTTTTTT. Translating it yields CASSLEGANTGELFF.

The CDR3, as DNA: TGTGCCAGCAGCCTTAGCCACGGGGGAAAGCTTTTGGGGAACACTGAAGCTTTCTTT. Its translation: CASSLSHGGKLLGNTEAFF. The chain has TRBV21-1 and TRBJ1-1. TRBV21-1 is described as a pseudogene. The CDR3 consists of 19 residues.

The chain carries TRBV28 and TRBJ1-4; D might be TRBD1 (6 bases). Germline V CDR1 and CDR2: MDHEN, SYDVKM. CDR3 length: 15 amino acids. Trimming cost V 6 bases and J 8 bases, with 19 bases left between them. The CDR3 DNA follows: TGTGCCAGCAGCCCCCCCGGGGGGCGGGGAGAAAAACTGTTTTTT. Amino acids: CASSPPGGRGEKLFF.

The rearrangement joins TRBV28 to TRBJ2-1, with TRBD2 matching over 8 bases. Germline V gene sequence: CDR1 MDHEN, CDR2 SYDVKM. This CDR3 is 15 amino acids long. V was pared by 5 bases and J by 9 bases, with 12 bases of the junction left unmatched. CDR3 nucleotide sequence: TGTGCCAGCAGTAGATTAGCGGGGCTGAAGGCTGAGCAGTTCTTC. Its translation is CASSRLAGLKAEQFF. Full variable domain (rest looked up from reference TRBV28 and TRBJ2-1): DVKVTQSSRYLVKRTGEKVFLECVQDMDHENMFWYRQDPGLGLRLIYFSYDVKMKEKGDIPEGYSVSREKKERFSLILESASTNQTSMYLCASSRLAGLKAEQFFGPGTRLTVL.

The chain joins TRBV6-1 to TRBJ1-5, with D possibly being TRBD1 (6 bases). CDR1 and CDR2 (germline): MNHNS, SASEGT. The V gene lost 1 base and the J gene lost 6 bases, with 16 bases spanning the gap. The CDR3 has 16 amino acids. CDR3 nucleotide sequence: TGTGCCAGCAGTGAAGTGGCTGGGGGGCTAGGTCAGCCCCAGCATTTT. Protein sequence: CASSEVAGGLGQPQHF.

This clone was detected once. J is TRBJ2-7 and V is TRBV30, with 8 bases fitting TRBD2. Germline CDR1 GTSNPN, CDR2 SVGIG (reference sequence). V shed 2 bases and J 0 bases; nucleotides not matched to a gene: 3. The CDR3 consists of 14 residues. The CDR3 spells CAWSSGGSSYEQYF. In DNA, the CDR3 is TGTGCCTGGAGTAGCGGGGGTAGCTCCTACGAGCAGTACTTC.

V is TRBV6-5 and J is TRBJ2-1; tentative D call: TRBD2 (6 bases). With 4 bases removed from V and 13 bases from J, the gap between germline ends came to 11 bases. There are 11 residues in the CDR3. Per germline, CDR1 MNHEY and CDR2 SVGAGI. The CDR3 DNA is TGTGCCAGCAGTTTTTCGGGGGTCCAGTTCTTC. Translating it yields CASSFSGVQFF.

This chain joins TRBV7-2 and TRBJ2-3; D ambiguous. The CDR3 contains 17 residues. In germline, CDR1 is SGHTA, CDR2 FQGNSA. V lost 5 bases to trimming and J lost 0 bases, with 18 bases between them. The CDR3 nucleotides are TGTGCCAGCAGCCCCCCCGCCGGCCTACCTAGCACAGATACGCAGTATTTT. Amino acid sequence: CASSPPAGLPSTDTQYF.

The gene calls are TRBV19 and TRBJ2-3; TRBD2 aligns across 14 bases. Per the germline V gene, CDR1 is LNHDA and CDR2 is SQIVND (reference sequence). CDR3 length equals 13 residues. After removal of 8 bases from V and 5 bases from J, the junction contained 0 bases not matched to a gene. The CDR3 DNA sequence: TGTGCCAGTGGGACTAGCGGGAGAGATACGCAGTATTTT. It encodes CASGTSGRDTQYF.

The gene calls are TRBV10-3 and TRBJ2-2, with TRBD1 matching over 7 bases. The CDR3 totals 18 residues. In germline, CDR1 is ENHRY, CDR2 SYGVKD. V was clipped by 9 bases and J by 0 bases; unmatched bases: 16. CDR3 residues: CAIARGPGGTSNTGELFF. CDR3 nucleotides: TGTGCCATTGCGCGTGGGCCAGGGGGTACTTCGAACACCGGGGAGCTGTTTTTT.

This sequence joins TRBV2 and TRBJ2-2; D may be TRBD1 (6 bases). The CDR3 has 15 amino acids. In germline, CDR1 is SNHLY, CDR2 FYNNEI. V was cut by 2 bases and J by 4 bases, with 11 bases left in between. CDR3 region: CASSETHRATGELFF. The CDR3 coding sequence is TGTGCCAGCAGTGAAACCCACAGGGCCACCGGGGAGCTGTTTTTT. Full variable domain (rest looked up from reference TRBV2 and TRBJ2-2): EPEVTQTPSHQVTQMGQEVILRCVPISNHLYFYWYRQILGQKVEFLVSFYNNEISEKSEIFDDQFSVERPDGSNFTLKIRSTKLEDSAMYFCASSETHRATGELFFGEGSRLTVL.

V and J are TRBV7-9 and TRBJ2-2, with a tentative D call TRBD2 (5 bases). Germline V gene data show CDR1 as SEHNR and CDR2 as FQNEAQ (reference sequence). V lost 3 bases and J 5 bases, leaving 13 bases between the germline ends. The CDR3 is 15 amino acids. In DNA form, the CDR3 reads TGTGCCAGCAGCTTGATATTACTAGTGACCGGGGAGCTGTTTTTT. Protein sequence: CASSLILLVTGELFF.